Sequencing of this T cell receptor (beta chain) was carried out in a study of T cells in Graves' hyperthyroidism and ophthalmopathy (dated by TCRdb to between 2019 and 2020). For context, the study as a whole: Peripheral blood was sampled at the time of initial diagnosis, prior to any treatment. The study also compared thyroid tissue and blood T-cell repertoires from 5 to 7 Graves' hyperthyroidism patients. To identify distinguishing TCR V-J signatures, a discovery cohort of some 99 patients was used, comprising 43 with Graves' ophthalmopathy and under 60 with stable Graves' hyperthyroidism. After blood sampling, hyperthyroidism patients were treated with methimazole at a starting dose of 30 mg daily, and ophthalmopathy patients were treated with high-dose intravenous methylprednisolone. Whether ophthalmopathy could be predicted prospectively was tested in an independent validation cohort made up of about 18 hyperthyroidism patients plus 17 patients who later progressed to ophthalmopathy. The roughly 99 discovery patients were divided at random into training and test sets in a 7:3 ratio. According to the paper, TCR Vbeta CDR3 sequencing was carried out on more than 120 peripheral blood samples, which came from under 50 ophthalmopathy, under 80 hyperthyroidism and about 17 progressor patients.

The TCR beta CDR3 regions were amplified from RNA transcripts. For the first round of RT-PCR on the TCR CDR3, the HTBI primer set was used together with the Qiagen OneStep RT-PCR kit. Libraries were constructed in a second round of multiplex PCR, after which size selection and purification were carried out. The libraries were sequenced on an Illumina HiSeq2000 using paired-end 100 bp reads. Turning to the authors' computational methods: SOAPnuke was used to process the raw data, with reads discarded if the reads contained adapters or uncalled bases, had a mean Phred below 15, or lacked an exact constant-primer or identifier match. COPE v1.2.5 was used to merge the high-quality paired reads, and each unique nucleotide sequence was defined as a clonotype. MiTCR v1.1 was used to align the clonotypes against IMGT TRBV, TRBD and TRBJ reference segments. Analysis was restricted to V-J combinations with a frequency above 0.0001, which covered 98% to 99.2% of repertoires. The TCS score was defined as the ratio of F50 (clonal expansion) to E x V (chaos), calculated using BLOSUM62-based TCRdist between CDR3 peptides within each V-J. Welch's t-statistics and random forest reduced 500 to 550 V-J features to fewer than 15, which were used in a naive Bayes classifier (R e1071). Through fastp at Q25 and MiXCR, TCRdb rebuilt clones from the public reads, retaining in-frame beta chains. Each entry merges the rows of one CDR3 protein and shows their most common DNA and genes. The authors' filters were not applied to this entry. The sample contains approximately 600,000 distinct CDR3 sequences, 20% to 25% of them found a single time. The ten largest clones take up 34% of the sample.

A word on this clonotype: The clone's antigen remains unknown. Base qualities were left out, and no much larger clone turns up one base away.

Ophthalmopathy patients had moderately to severely active disease, with a Clinical Activity Score of 3 or more, a NOSPECS grade of 4 or more, and a disease duration of less than 3 months. Exclusion was applied to patients with uncontrolled infections, other autoimmune diseases, pregnancy or lactation. Diagnoses relied on clinical symptoms, serum thyroxine and TRAb, thyroid ultrasound and orbital computed tomography. Ficoll-Paque density gradient centrifugation was used to isolate PBMCs from under 11 ml of fresh peripheral blood. Total RNA was extracted using Trizol reagent, and RNA quality was assessed on an Agilent 2100 Bioanalyzer. Results the study describes overall, beyond this receptor: In validation, progression to ophthalmopathy was predicted by the model with roughly 71% sensitivity and under 85% specificity, a median of about 6.4 months before onset. Most expanded thyroid clonotypes (frequency above 0.001) were also found in blood, which suggests that blood repertoires may mirror thyroid immune responses. Ophthalmopathy was separated from stable hyperthyroidism by a 13 V-J signature model, with just over 85% sensitivity and 81% to 83% specificity obtained in cross-validation and 80%/75% obtained in testing. Sample size was not statistically predetermined, and blinding of investigators to group allocation was not performed.

From the cysteine through the phenylalanine, the CDR3 covers 16 amino acids. CDR3 DNA only is kept here, 48 bases in frame from base 1. CDR1 is given as SGHTA and CDR2 as FQGTGA, both from the germline V gene. The V end loses 0 bases and the J end loses 7 bases, and a stretch of 16 bases separates them. The sequence joins TRBV7-3 to TRBJ2-1, with no confident D gene call. Sequencing input: blood. The source of this sequence is a man under 40 with Graves' ophthalmopathy. The nucleotide sequence reads as follows: TGTGCCAGCAGCTTAACGCCAGGACGGATGAGTAATGAGCAGTTCTTC. This sequence encodes CASSLTPGRMSNEQFF.